The 30 T cell receptor beta chains below were found in one sample sequenced in a study of technical replicates of blood from a few donors. Profiled with immunoSEQ multiplex PCR; TCRdb holds only in-frame clones, not every one. The data show some 76,000 clones, with almost 99% seen just once and around 0.22% held by the top ten. Sequencing was done on a sample of T cells isolated from PBMCs. The receptors stem from a human donor in good health.

V usage is TRBV6-6 and J usage is TRBJ1-5; D is ambiguous. Between the trimmed V and J ends, which lost 0 bases and 4 bases, there was a span of 13 bases. This CDR3 comprises 16 residues. Germline-derived CDR1 and CDR2 are MNHNY and SVGAGI (reference sequence). The CDR3 protein is CASSYSTGTGNQPQHF. The CDR3 bases are TGTGCCAGCAGTTACTCAACGGGAACGGGGAATCAGCCCCAGCATTTT.

This clone was counted a single time. The CDR3 protein is CASSEKDTNTEAFF. The DNA of the CDR3 is TGCGCCAGCAGTGAGAAGGACACAAACACTGAAGCTTTCTTT. This chain joins TRBV10-1 and TRBJ1-1, with D perhaps matching TRBD1 (5 bases). From germline, CDR1 is WNHNN and CDR2 SYGVQD (reference sequence). The CDR3 is made up of 14 amino acids. The V and J ends lost 2 bases and 2 bases respectively, with 9 bases between them.

J is TRBJ1-1 and V is TRBV6-5; a weak D match, TRBD1 (6 bases). CDR1 MNHEY and CDR2 SVGAGI come from the germline V gene. The CDR3 totals 11 residues. V was cut by 10 bases and J by 6 bases, with 12 bases left in between. This CDR3 reads CATRGGSEAFF. Here the CDR3 DNA reads TGTGCCACTAGGGGGGGGTCTGAAGCTTTCTTT.

The genes are TRBV27 and TRBJ2-2; a weak D match, TRBD2 (5 bases). This CDR3 region has 15 residues. V lost 7 bases to trimming and J lost 0 bases, with 12 bases between them. In germline, CDR1 is MNHEY, CDR2 SMNVEV (reference sequence). The CDR3 is CASTDRTPNTGELFF. CDR3 in DNA: TGTGCCAGCACAGATAGGACTCCGAACACCGGGGAGCTGTTTTTT.

The gene calls are TRBV14 and TRBJ1-2, with a weak D call TRBD1 (5 bases). V gave up 3 bases and J gave up 0 bases, with 11 bases separating them. There are 15 residues in the CDR3. CDR1 SGHDN and CDR2 FVKESK come from the germline V gene. This CDR3 reads CASSHTQGSNYGYTF. CDR3 DNA: TGTGCCAGCAGCCACACGCAGGGATCTAACTATGGCTACACCTTC.

The genes are TRBV14 and TRBJ2-7; maybe TRBD2 (5 bases). Trimming cost V 2 bases and J 5 bases, with 13 bases left between them. CDR3 length: 14 amino acids. In germline, CDR1 is SGHDN, CDR2 FVKESK. CDR3 loop: CASSQLLGADEQYF. The CDR3 nucleotides are TGTGCCAGCAGCCAACTACTAGGTGCTGACGAGCAGTACTTC.

The V and J genes are TRBV6-4 and TRBJ2-7, with 7 bases aligning to TRBD1. Trimming at V came to 3 bases and at J to 7 bases, leaving 12 bases not matched to a gene. This CDR3 has 15 amino acids. CDR1 and CDR2 from the germline V gene are MRHNA and SNTAGT. The CDR3 sequence: CASSDNRDRAEEQYF. The CDR3 bases are TGTGCCAGCAGTGATAACCGGGACAGAGCAGAAGAGCAGTACTTC.

The CDR3 bases are TGTGCCAGCAGAACGACAGGGGTTGATGGCTACACCTTC. Translating it yields CASRTTGVDGYTF. The chain carries TRBV6-5 and TRBJ1-2, with 8 positions matching TRBD1. V trimming: 6 bases; J trimming: 6 bases; junction bases outside the gene matches: 6. This CDR3 spans 13 amino acids. The germline gives CDR1 MNHEY, CDR2 SVGAGI.

The chain couples TRBV5-1 to TRBJ1-4; a possible D gene is TRBD1 (5 bases). This CDR3 has 14 amino acids. Trimming took off 0 bases at V and 6 bases at J, with 9 bases between the two ends. Germline loops: CDR1 SGHRS, CDR2 YFSETQ. This CDR3 reads CASSLVGEDEKLFF. DNA for the CDR3: TGCGCCAGCAGCTTGGTAGGGGAGGATGAAAAACTGTTTTTT.

The rearrangement uses TRBV27 and TRBJ2-1; perhaps TRBD2 as D (6 bases). Trimming stripped 6 bases from V and 3 bases from J, with 15 bases between. Germline CDR1 reads MNHEY; CDR2 reads SMNVEV (reference sequence). The CDR3 is 15 amino acids. In DNA form, the CDR3 reads TGTGCCAGCAGACTTCTCCGGGAGAACTACAATGAGCAGTTCTTC. It yields the protein CASRLLRENYNEQFF.

V usage is TRBV27 and J usage is TRBJ2-5, with no clear D. The CDR3 has 11 residues. Trimming cost V 7 bases and J 3 bases, with 6 bases left between them. Germline assignment: CDR1 MNHEY and CDR2 SMNVEV (reference sequence). The DNA for the CDR3 is TGTGCCAGCACCCTTGAAGAGACCCAGTACTTC. Translated, it gives CASTLEETQYF.

This clone was observed a handful of times. The chain is built from TRBV28 and TRBJ1-2; possibly TRBD1 for D (5 bases). V lost 6 bases, J lost 7 bases, and 21 bases lay in between. This CDR3 is 15 amino acids long. In germline, CDR1 is MDHEN, CDR2 SYDVKM. CDR3 region: CASSGGDGPYSGYTF. DNA for the CDR3: TGTGCCAGCAGCGGCGGGGACGGGCCTTATAGTGGCTACACCTTC.

The V gene is TRBV5-4, the J gene TRBJ2-1; 12 nucleotides align to TRBD1. The CDR3 extends over 14 amino acids. Per germline, CDR1 SGHNT and CDR2 YYREEE (reference sequence). V shed 0 bases and J 8 bases; nucleotides not matched to a gene: 0. CDR3 amino acids: CASSLGDRGHEQFF. In nucleotides, the CDR3 is TGTGCCAGCAGCTTGGGGGACAGGGGGCATGAGCAGTTCTTC.

The chain is built from TRBV7-3 and TRBJ1-1, with D maybe TRBD1 (6 bases). V was shortened by 5 bases and J by 2 bases, with 21 bases between the two germline ends. The CDR3 consists of 17 residues. Per the germline V gene, CDR1 is SGHTA and CDR2 is FQGTGA. The CDR3 is CASSPFAGAYTNTEAFF. The CDR3 coding sequence is TGTGCCAGCAGCCCATTCGCAGGGGCGTATACAAACACTGAAGCTTTCTTT. Full variable domain (rest looked up from reference TRBV7-3 and TRBJ1-1): GAGVSQTPSNKVTEKGKYVELRCDPISGHTALYWYRQSLGQGPEFLIYFQGTGAADDSGLPNDRFFAVRPEGSVSTLKIQRTERGDSAVYLCASSPFAGAYTNTEAFFGQGTRLTVV.

J is TRBJ1-2 and V is TRBV4-3; TRBD1 might be the D (6 bases). Germline values: CDR1 LGHNA, CDR2 YSLEER. The CDR3 loop spans 14 amino acids. The V end was cut by 5 bases, the J end by 4 bases, with 14 bases between. The CDR3 region has the DNA TGCGCCAGCAGCGATATAGGGACAATCTATGGCTACACCTTC. It translates to CASSDIGTIYGYTF.

This sequence joins TRBV6-5 and TRBJ1-2; the D gene is possibly TRBD1 (6 bases). Germline V gives CDR1 MNHEY, CDR2 SVGAGI. The CDR3 is made up of 13 amino acids. The germline V and J ends were trimmed by 7 bases and 6 bases, with 15 bases remaining between them. As DNA, the CDR3 is TGTGCCAGCACGCCGGTACAGGGAAATGGCTACACCTTC. This sequence encodes CASTPVQGNGYTF.

The V call is TRBV7-9, the J call TRBJ1-1; unclear D gene. The CDR3 extends over 13 amino acids. The ends were cut back, 4 bases at V and 3 bases at J, with 9 bases in the middle. The germline V gene encodes CDR1 SEHNR and CDR2 FQNEAQ (reference sequence). CDR3 nucleotides: TGTGCCAGCAGCTACCTGACTGACACTGAAGCTTTCTTT. Its protein is CASSYLTDTEAFF.

V is TRBV6-1 and J is TRBJ2-5; D perhaps matches TRBD2 (7 bases). Trimming took 4 bases from V and 4 from J, leaving 16 bases between them. The CDR3 length is 15 residues. Germline V lookup: CDR1 MNHNS, CDR2 SASEGT. The CDR3 sequence is CASSALGGGGETQYF. The CDR3 DNA sequence: TGTGCCAGCAGTGCCCTTGGGGGGGGCGGAGAGACCCAGTACTTC.

The J gene is TRBJ2-3, the V gene TRBV5-4, with 7 bases aligning to TRBD2. There are 16 residues in the CDR3. From germline, CDR1 is SGHNT and CDR2 YYREEE (reference sequence). Trimming removed 0 bases from V and 2 bases from J; junction bases left unmatched: 6. The CDR3 reads CASSLVGAGITDTQYF. The CDR3 nucleotides are TGTGCCAGCAGCTTGGTCGGAGCGGGAATCACAGATACGCAGTATTTT.

The J gene is TRBJ1-4, the V gene TRBV6-1; 8 bases map to TRBD1. The length of the CDR3 is 14 residues. Trimming took 8 bases from V and 4 from J; bases not matched to a gene: 6. CDR1 and CDR2 from the germline V gene are MNHNS and SASEGT. The CDR3 loop is CASATGAGNEKLFF. CDR3 nucleotides: TGTGCCAGCGCGACAGGGGCCGGTAATGAAAAACTGTTTTTT.

The chain uses TRBV11-1 and TRBJ1-2; unclear D gene. V lost 4 bases and J lost 5, with 8 bases in between. Germline CDR1 SGHAT, CDR2 FQDESV (reference sequence). The CDR3 consists of 12 residues. This chain's CDR3 is CASSSVGYGYTF. CDR3 coding DNA: TGTGCCAGCAGCTCGGTTGGTTATGGCTACACCTTC.

V is TRBV2 and J is TRBJ1-1; 9 bases map to TRBD1. The CDR3 loop spans 15 amino acids. J lost 3 bases, V lost 6 bases, and 8 bases had no gene match. CDR1 is SNHLY, CDR2 FYNNEI, per germline. The CDR3 nucleotides are TGTGCCAGCAGGTTACAGGGGGCGGGGGACACTGAAGCTTTCTTT. It codes for CASRLQGAGDTEAFF.

The chain is built from TRBV28 and TRBJ2-1, with D possibly TRBD1 on 6 matching bases. V was pared by 4 bases and J by 8 bases, with 18 bases between. In germline, CDR1 is MDHEN, CDR2 SYDVKM. The CDR3 totals 15 residues. The CDR3 is CASSSRQERDDEQFF. The CDR3 bases are TGTGCCAGCAGTTCCCGACAGGAGAGGGATGATGAGCAGTTCTTC.

V usage is TRBV5-4 and J usage is TRBJ1-2, with D perhaps TRBD1 (6 bases). V lost 3 bases and J 5 bases, leaving 11 bases between the germline ends. Germline V gives CDR1 SGHNT, CDR2 YYREEE (reference sequence). This CDR3 region has 13 residues. As DNA, the CDR3 is TGTGCCAGCAGCTACCAGGGGCTATATGGCTACACCTTC. The encoded protein is CASSYQGLYGYTF.

This chain connects TRBV12-5 to TRBJ1-2; tentative D call: TRBD1 (6 bases). Trimming left V 7 bases short and J 1 base short, with 13 bases between. CDR1 is LGHNT and CDR2 is FRNRAP in the germline V gene. This CDR3 is built from 14 residues. This CDR3 reads CASAELQGNYGYTF. The CDR3 nucleotides are TGTGCTAGTGCCGAACTACAGGGTAACTATGGCTACACCTTC.

J is TRBJ2-1 and V is TRBV2; D remains unclear. CDR1 is SNHLY and CDR2 is FYNNEI in the germline V gene. The V end lost 7 bases, the J end lost 1 base, and 11 bases lay between the germline ends. The length of the CDR3 is 14 residues. In DNA form, the CDR3 reads TGTGCCAGCATTGTTTCGTTTTCCTACAATGAGCAGTTCTTC. This sequence encodes CASIVSFSYNEQFF.

V usage is TRBV6-1 and J usage is TRBJ1-4; 8 bases match TRBD1. CDR3 length equals 13 residues. Looked up from germline, CDR1 is MNHNS and CDR2 is SASEGT. The ends lost 4 bases at V and 6 bases at J; junction bases unmatched: 1. Written as DNA, the CDR3 is TGTGCCAGCAGTGGGACAGGGTATGAAAAACTGTTTTTT. Residues: CASSGTGYEKLFF.

The chain links TRBV5-1 to TRBJ2-1; D gene uncertain. Germline assignment: CDR1 SGHRS and CDR2 YFSETQ. This CDR3 spans 12 amino acids. With 0 bases removed from V and 4 bases from J, the gap between germline ends came to 2 bases. In DNA, the CDR3 is TGCGCCAGCAGCTTGGCTTACAATGAGCAGTTCTTC. It is translated as CASSLAYNEQFF.

The chain has TRBV7-8 and TRBJ2-6; 8 nucleotides align to TRBD2. The CDR3 is 20 amino acids. Germline-derived CDR1 and CDR2 are SGHVS and FQNEAQ. V lost 0 bases to trimming and J lost 0 bases; unmatched junction nucleotides: 10. CDR3 DNA: TGTGCCAGCAGCTTAGCTCGGGCTAGCGGGTGGGTCTCTGGGGCCAACGTCCTGACTTTC. Amino acids: CASSLARASGWVSGANVLTF.

The chain combines TRBV6-5 with TRBJ2-7, with D possibly matching TRBD2 (5 bases). The CDR3 loop spans 13 amino acids. The V and J ends lost 0 bases and 7 bases respectively, with 10 bases between them. The germline V gene has CDR1 MNHEY and CDR2 SVGAGI. For the CDR3, the DNA is TGTGCCAGCAGTTACTCCCAGTCGGGGGAGCAGTACTTC. The encoded protein is CASSYSQSGEQYF.